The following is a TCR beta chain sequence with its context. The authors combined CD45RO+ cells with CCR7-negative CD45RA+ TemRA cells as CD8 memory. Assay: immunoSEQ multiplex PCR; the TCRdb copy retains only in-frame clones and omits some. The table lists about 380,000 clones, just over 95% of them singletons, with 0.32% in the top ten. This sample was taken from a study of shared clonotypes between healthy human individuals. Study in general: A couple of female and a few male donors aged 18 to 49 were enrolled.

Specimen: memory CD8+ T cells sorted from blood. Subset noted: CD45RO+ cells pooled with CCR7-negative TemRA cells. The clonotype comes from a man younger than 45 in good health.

In nucleotides, the CDR3 is TGTGCCAGCAGGGGTAGCAGATCGAACACCGGGGAGCTGTTTTTT. Translating it yields CASRGSRSNTGELFF. The gene calls are TRBV6-1 and TRBJ2-2; D unclear. This CDR3 has 15 residues. The germline V gene has CDR1 MNHNS and CDR2 SASEGT. V was shortened by 6 bases and J by 0 bases, with 11 bases between the two germline ends.